This T cell receptor beta chain was captured by sequencing in a study of T cell responses to AZD1222 COVID-19 vaccine. Findings of the study overall: Clonal diversity was possibly underestimated; the donors were predominantly white British and more often female. Dominant at 160-218 and 743-854, vaccine-associated CD4 TCRs also spanned spike. Among AZD1222 vaccinees, only six or seven were seropositive at baseline.

As to this clone: The antigen remains unidentified.

The CDR3 contains 15 residues. Germline CDR1 is MNHNS and CDR2 is SASEGT. The V gene lost 3 bases and the J gene lost 8 bases, with 17 bases spanning the gap. Assay used: immunoSEQ multiplex PCR; TCRdb lists only in-frame clones, some missing. The data contain tens of thousands of clones, nearly 90% of them singletons. The TCR was taken from an adult in good health. The chain recombines TRBV6-1 with TRBJ2-4; no firm D call. The source material was peripheral blood, sampled on day 0 of AZD1222 vaccination. This CDR3 reads CASSDASRRRDIQYF. The CDR3 nucleotides read TGTGCCAGCAGTGACGCCTCTCGAAGGCGAGACATTCAGTACTTC.